These 10 T cell receptor beta chains were sequenced from one sample in a study of blood T cells in healthy people across ages. Using a J-beta primer mix together with a sample-barcoded 5' primer, a second PCR was run for roughly 6 to 12 cycles. TCRdb re-called the 5' RACE reads through MiXCR, storing one row per CDR3 protein. The data show some 290,000 distinct CDR3 sequences, with 25% to 30% seen just once and 29% held by the top ten. Sequenced material: blood. These receptors came from a woman aged 70-85 years in good health.

This chain links TRBV12-3 or TRBV12-4 with TRBJ2-5; D might be TRBD1 (6 bases). V lost 7 bases, J lost 2 bases, and 14 bases lay in between. CDR3 size: 14 residues. The CDR3, as DNA: TGTGCCAGCAACAAGGGACAACAGCAAGAGACCCAGTACTTC. Its translation is CASNKGQQQETQYF.

This chain links TRBV29-1 with TRBJ2-1, with 7 bases matching TRBD2. This CDR3 has 17 amino acids. CDR1 and CDR2 (germline): SQVTM, ANQGSEA. The J segment lost 2 bases and the V segment lost 5 bases, leaving 15 bases of the junction unmatched. This CDR3 reads CSVTGGESGIAYNEQFF. The CDR3 bases are TGCAGCGTTACTGGGGGGGAAAGCGGAATTGCCTACAATGAGCAGTTCTTC.

CDR3 sequence reads: CASSFGPAFYEQYF. In DNA, the CDR3 is TGTGCCAGCAGCTTTGGTCCTGCTTTCTACGAGCAGTACTTC. The rearrangement uses TRBV6-6 and TRBJ2-7, with D uncertain. The CDR3 is made up of 14 amino acids. Between the trimmed V and J ends, which lost 6 bases and 3 bases, there was a span of 15 bases. Germline loops: CDR1 MNHNY, CDR2 SVGAGI (reference sequence).

The chain links TRBV4-1 to TRBJ1-1; the D is unclear. CDR3 length: 20 residues. Germline V gives CDR1 MGHRA, CDR2 YSYEKL. The V gene lost 0 bases and the J gene lost 0 bases, with 23 bases spanning the gap. The CDR3 region is CASSQDLDQGPSWVNTEAFF. Here the CDR3 DNA reads TGCGCCAGCAGCCAAGATCTCGACCAAGGACCCAGCTGGGTGAACACTGAAGCTTTCTTT.

This rearrangement joins TRBV6-2 or TRBV6-3 to TRBJ2-2; TRBD2 might be the D (6 bases). The length of the CDR3 is 15 residues. CDR1 and CDR2 from the germline V gene are MNHEY and SVGEGT. Deletions cut 0 bases from V and 8 bases from J, with 13 bases between. The CDR3 reads CASSYSGGSRGELFF. CDR3 in DNA: TGTGCCAGCAGTTACTCCGGAGGGTCAAGGGGGGAGCTGTTTTTT.

This clonotype was recorded a few times. This sequence joins TRBV7-9 and TRBJ2-1; D not certain. CDR1 and CDR2 (germline): SEHNR, FQNEAQ (reference sequence). The V end lost 1 base, the J end lost 8 bases, and 6 bases lay between the germline ends. The CDR3 consists of 12 residues. CDR3 in DNA: TGTGCCAGCAGCTTAGACATCGATGAGCAGTTCTTC. Its translation: CASSLDIDEQFF.

This clonotype was detected only a few times. This sequence joins TRBV18 and TRBJ1-3, with TRBD1 as a possible D gene (6 bases). Trimming shortened V by 3 bases and J by 0 bases, and 15 bases separated the two germline ends. Looked up from germline, CDR1 is KGHSH and CDR2 is LQKENI. The CDR3 has 17 residues. CDR3 in amino acids: CASSPWDITGSGNTIYF. For the CDR3, the DNA is TGTGCCAGCTCACCGTGGGACATTACTGGCTCTGGAAACACCATATATTTT.

The V and J genes are TRBV28 and TRBJ2-5, with D possibly being TRBD1 (6 bases). The CDR3 extends over 15 amino acids. The V end lost 5 bases, the J end lost 1 base, and 14 bases lay between the germline ends. Germline V CDR1 and CDR2: MDHEN, SYDVKM. In DNA form, the CDR3 reads TGTGCCAGCAGTAGAAAGACAGGAATCCAAGAGACCCAGTACTTC. It is translated as CASSRKTGIQETQYF.

Here the CDR3 DNA reads TGCGCCAGCAGCCTCCTCCCCTTTGAGGGGCCCAATCAGCCCCAGCATTTT. Residues: CASSLLPFEGPNQPQHF. This chain uses TRBV4-1 with TRBJ1-5, with D perhaps matching TRBD1 (5 bases). Trimming took off 4 bases at V and 3 bases at J, with 19 bases between the two ends. Germline CDR1 is MGHRA and CDR2 is YSYEKL. The CDR3 sequence is 17 residues long.

The V and J genes are TRBV6-1 and TRBJ1-1; TRBD1 matches 7 bases. The CDR3 totals 16 residues. Germline V gene lookup returns CDR1 MNHNS and CDR2 SASEGT. Losses at the gene ends were 5 bases for V and 3 bases for J; bases not matched to a gene: 12. The CDR3 region has the DNA TGTGCCAGCAGTACCAGGACAGGTCGGGGCGACACTGAAGCTTTCTTT. Translation: CASSTRTGRGDTEAFF.